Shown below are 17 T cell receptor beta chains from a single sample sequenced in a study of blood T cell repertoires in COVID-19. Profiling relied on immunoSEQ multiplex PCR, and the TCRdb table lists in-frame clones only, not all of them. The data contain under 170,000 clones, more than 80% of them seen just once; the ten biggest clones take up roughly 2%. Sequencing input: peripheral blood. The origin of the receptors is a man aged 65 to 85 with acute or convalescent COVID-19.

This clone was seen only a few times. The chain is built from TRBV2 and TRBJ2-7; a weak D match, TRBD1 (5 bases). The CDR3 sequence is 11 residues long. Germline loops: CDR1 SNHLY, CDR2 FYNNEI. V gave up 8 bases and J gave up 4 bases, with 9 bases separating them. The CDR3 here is CASGQGYEQYF. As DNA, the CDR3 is TGTGCCAGCGGGCAGGGTTACGAGCAGTACTTC.

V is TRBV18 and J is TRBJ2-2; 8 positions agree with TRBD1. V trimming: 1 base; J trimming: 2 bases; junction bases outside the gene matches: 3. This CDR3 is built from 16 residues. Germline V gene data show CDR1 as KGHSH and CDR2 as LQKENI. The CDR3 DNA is TGTGCCAGCTCACCACTCGACAGGGGAAACACCGGGGAGCTGTTTTTT. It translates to CASSPLDRGNTGELFF.

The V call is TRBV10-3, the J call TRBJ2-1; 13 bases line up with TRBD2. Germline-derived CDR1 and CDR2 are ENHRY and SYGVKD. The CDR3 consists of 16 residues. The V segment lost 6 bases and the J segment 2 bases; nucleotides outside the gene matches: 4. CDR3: CAIRTSGGVAYNEQFF. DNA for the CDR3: TGTGCCATCAGAACTAGCGGGGGGGTCGCCTACAATGAGCAGTTCTTC.

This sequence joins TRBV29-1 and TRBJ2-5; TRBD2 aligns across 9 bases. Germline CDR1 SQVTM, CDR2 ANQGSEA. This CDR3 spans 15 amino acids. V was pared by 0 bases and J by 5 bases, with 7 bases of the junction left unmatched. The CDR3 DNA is TGCAGCGTTGAAGATGGCGGGGGGGCCGGGGAGACCCAGTACTTC. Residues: CSVEDGGGAGETQYF.

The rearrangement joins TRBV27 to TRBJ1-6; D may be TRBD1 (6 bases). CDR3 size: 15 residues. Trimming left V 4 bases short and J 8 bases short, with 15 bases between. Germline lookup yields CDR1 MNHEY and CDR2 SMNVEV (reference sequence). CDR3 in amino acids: CASSSGARGYSPLHF. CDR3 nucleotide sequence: TGTGCCAGCAGTTCCGGGGCCAGGGGCTATTCACCCCTCCACTTT.

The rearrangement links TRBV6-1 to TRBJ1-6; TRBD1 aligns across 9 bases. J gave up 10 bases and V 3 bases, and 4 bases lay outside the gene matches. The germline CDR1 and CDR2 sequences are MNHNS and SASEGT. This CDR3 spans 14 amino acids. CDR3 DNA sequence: TGTGCCAGCAGTGAGGTGACAGGGGGATCACCCCTCCACTTT. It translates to CASSEVTGGSPLHF.

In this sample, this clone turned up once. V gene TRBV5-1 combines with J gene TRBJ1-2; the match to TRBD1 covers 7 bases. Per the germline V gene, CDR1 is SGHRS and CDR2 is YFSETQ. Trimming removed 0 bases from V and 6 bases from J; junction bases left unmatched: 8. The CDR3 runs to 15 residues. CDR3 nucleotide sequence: TGCGCCAGCAGCTTGGGCGACAGGGCGGCTAATGGCTACACCTTC. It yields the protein CASSLGDRAANGYTF.

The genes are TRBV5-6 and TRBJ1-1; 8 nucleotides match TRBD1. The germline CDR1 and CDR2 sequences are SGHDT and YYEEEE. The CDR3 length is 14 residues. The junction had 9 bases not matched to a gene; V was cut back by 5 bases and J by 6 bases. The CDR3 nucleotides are TGTGCCAGCAGTTCCGTTGACAGGGGATCTGAAGCTTTCTTT. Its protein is CASSSVDRGSEAFF. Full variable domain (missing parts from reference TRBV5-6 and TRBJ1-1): DAGVTQSPTHLIKTRGQQVTLRCSPKSGHDTVSWYQQALGQGPQFIFQYYEEEERQRGNFPDRFSGHQFPNYSSELNVNALLLGDSALYLCASSSVDRGSEAFFGQGTRLTVV.

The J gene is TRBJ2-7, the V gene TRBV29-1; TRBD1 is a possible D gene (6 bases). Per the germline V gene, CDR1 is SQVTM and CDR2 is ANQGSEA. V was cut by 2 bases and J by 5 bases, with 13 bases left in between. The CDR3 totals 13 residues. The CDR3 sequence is CSVEITGLNEQYF. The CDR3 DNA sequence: TGCAGCGTTGAAATTACAGGGCTCAACGAGCAGTACTTC.

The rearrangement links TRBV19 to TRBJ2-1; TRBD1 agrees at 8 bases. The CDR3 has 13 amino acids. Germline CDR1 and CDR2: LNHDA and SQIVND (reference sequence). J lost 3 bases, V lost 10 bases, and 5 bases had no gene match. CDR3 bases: TGTGCCACCAGGGGGCCCCTCTACAATGAGCAGTTCTTC. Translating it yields CATRGPLYNEQFF.

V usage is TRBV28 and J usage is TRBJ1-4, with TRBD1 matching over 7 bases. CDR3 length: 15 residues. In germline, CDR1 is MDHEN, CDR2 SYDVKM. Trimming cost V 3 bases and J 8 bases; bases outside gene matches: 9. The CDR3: CASSLAQGVWEKLFF. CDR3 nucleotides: TGTGCCAGCAGTTTGGCCCAGGGGGTCTGGGAAAAACTGTTTTTT.

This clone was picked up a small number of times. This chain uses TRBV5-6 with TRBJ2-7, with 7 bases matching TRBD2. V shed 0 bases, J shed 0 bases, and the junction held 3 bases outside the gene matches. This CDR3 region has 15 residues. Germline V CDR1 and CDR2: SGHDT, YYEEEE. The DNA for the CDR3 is TGTGCCAGCAGCTTGGAGCGGGACTTCTCCTACGAGCAGTACTTC. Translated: CASSLERDFSYEQYF.

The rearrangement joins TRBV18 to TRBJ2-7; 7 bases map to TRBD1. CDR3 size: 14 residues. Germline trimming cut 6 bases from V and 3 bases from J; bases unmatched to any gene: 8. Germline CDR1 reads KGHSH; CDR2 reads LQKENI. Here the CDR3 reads CASSGDRGDYEQYF. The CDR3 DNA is TGTGCCAGCTCGGGGGACAGAGGGGACTACGAGCAGTACTTC.

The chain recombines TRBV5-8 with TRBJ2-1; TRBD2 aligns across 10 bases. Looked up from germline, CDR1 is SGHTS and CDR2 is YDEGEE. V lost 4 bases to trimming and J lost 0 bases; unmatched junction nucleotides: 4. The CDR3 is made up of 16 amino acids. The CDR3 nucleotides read TGTGCCAGCAGCGTTAGCGGGGGGAGCTCCTACAATGAGCAGTTCTTC. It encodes CASSVSGGSSYNEQFF. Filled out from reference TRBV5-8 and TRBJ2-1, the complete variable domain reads EAGVTQSPTHLIKTRGQQATLRCSPISGHTSVYWYQQALGLGLQFLLWYDEGEERNRGNFPPRFSGRQFPNYSSELNVNALELEDSALYLCASSVSGGSSYNEQFFGPGTRLTVL.

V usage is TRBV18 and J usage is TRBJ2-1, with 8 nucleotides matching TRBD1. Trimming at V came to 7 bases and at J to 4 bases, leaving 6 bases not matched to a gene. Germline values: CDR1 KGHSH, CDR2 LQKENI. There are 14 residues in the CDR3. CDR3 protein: CASCRDRTYNEQFF. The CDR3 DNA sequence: TGTGCCAGCTGCCGGGACAGGACTTACAATGAGCAGTTCTTC.

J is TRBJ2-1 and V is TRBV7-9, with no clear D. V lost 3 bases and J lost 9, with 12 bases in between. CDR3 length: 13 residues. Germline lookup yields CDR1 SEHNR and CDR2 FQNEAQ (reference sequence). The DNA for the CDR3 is TGTGCCAGCAGCTTCTTAAATACCGGTGAGCAGTTCTTC. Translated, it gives CASSFLNTGEQFF. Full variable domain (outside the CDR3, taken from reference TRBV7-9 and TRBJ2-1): DTGVSQNPRHKITKRGQNVTFRCDPISEHNRLYWYRQTLGQGPEFLTYFQNEAQLEKSRLLSDRFSAERPKGSFSTLEIQRTEQGDSAMYLCASSFLNTGEQFFGPGTRLTVL.

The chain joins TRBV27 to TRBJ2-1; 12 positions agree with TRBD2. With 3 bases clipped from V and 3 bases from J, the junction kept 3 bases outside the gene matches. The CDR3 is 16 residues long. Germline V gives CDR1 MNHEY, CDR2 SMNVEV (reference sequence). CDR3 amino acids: CASSFRTSGNYNEQFF. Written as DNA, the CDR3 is TGTGCCAGCAGTTTCCGGACTAGCGGGAACTACAATGAGCAGTTCTTC.